The clone carrying this TCR beta chain has a count of ten or more. Its matching antigen is unknown. This sample was taken from a study of T cells in Graves' hyperthyroidism and ophthalmopathy. Study results and limitations: It was a median approximately 7.1 months before onset that the model predicted ophthalmopathy.

Amplified regions were TCR beta CDR3 sequences from RNA transcripts. The HTBI primer set drove a first-round RT-PCR of the TCR CDR3. From the multiplex PCR reads, TCRdb called clonotypes with MiXCR, one entry per CDR3 protein. The data contain nearly 600,000 distinct CDR3 sequences, more than 13% of them seen just once; the ten biggest clones take up roughly 7%. The V gene's germline CDR1 is DFQATT and CDR2 SNEGSKA (reference sequence). The CDR3 extends over 13 amino acids. V was clipped by 2 bases and J by 12 bases; unmatched bases: 5. Ophthalmopathy patients all had a Clinical Activity Score of at least 3, a NOSPECS grade of at least 4 and disease under 3 months old. Lactation, pregnancy, other autoimmune disease or uncontrolled infection led to exclusion of patients.

Sequencing was done on a sample of blood. The chain employs TRBV20-1 and TRBJ2-1, with 12 bases that match TRBD2. This TCR came from a woman aged 18-29 years with Graves' ophthalmopathy. This chain's CDR3 is CSARLAGGKRQFF. The DNA of the CDR3 is TGCAGTGCTAGACTAGCGGGGGGGAAGAGGCAGTTCTTC.